A single sample gave rise to the 15 T cell receptor beta chains below, sequenced in a study of blood T cell repertoires in COVID-19. The data were produced by immunoSEQ multiplex PCR, yet TCRdb's version contains in-frame clones alone and is incomplete. Among 100,000 to 150,000 clones, 70% to 75% were seen once, and the ten largest hold around 6%. Material for sequencing was peripheral blood. These receptor sequences come from a man in his fifties or sixties with acute or convalescent COVID-19.

The chain has TRBV7-9 and TRBJ2-1; TRBD2 agrees at 8 bases. The CDR3 sequence is 18 residues long. Germline CDR1 SEHNR, CDR2 FQNEAQ (reference sequence). With V trimmed by 0 bases and J by 1 base, 8 bases remained unmatched. The CDR3 DNA reads as TGTGCCAGCAGCTTAGCCGAGGTAGCGGGGATATCCTACAATGAGCAGTTCTTC. Translation gives CASSLAEVAGISYNEQFF.

The rearrangement uses TRBV2 and TRBJ1-1; TRBD1 is a possible D gene (6 bases). Germline assignment: CDR1 SNHLY and CDR2 FYNNEI. V was pared by 7 bases and J by 2 bases, with 11 bases between. The CDR3 loop spans 13 amino acids. CDR3 sequence: CASTIQGNTEAFF. Written as DNA, the CDR3 is TGTGCCAGCACAATACAGGGAAACACTGAAGCTTTCTTT. The full variable domain, its missing parts supplied by reference TRBV2 and TRBJ1-1, is EPEVTQTPSHQVTQMGQEVILRCVPISNHLYFYWYRQILGQKVEFLVSFYNNEISEKSEIFDDQFSVERPDGSNFTLKIRSTKLEDSAMYFCASTIQGNTEAFFGQGTRLTVV.

The sample holds a few counts of this clone. The V call is TRBV19, the J call TRBJ2-2, with TRBD1 identical over 9 bases. CDR3 size: 17 residues. V was clipped by 4 bases and J by 6 bases; unmatched bases: 12. Germline V gene sequence: CDR1 LNHDA, CDR2 SQIVND (reference sequence). CDR3 nucleotides: TGTGCCAGTAGTAGATACCGGGACAGGGCTAAGTCCGGGGAGCTGTTTTTT. This encodes CASSRYRDRAKSGELFF.

The chain uses TRBV20-1 and TRBJ1-1; D is undetermined. The V gene's germline CDR1 is DFQATT and CDR2 SNEGSKA (reference sequence). V lost 5 bases and J lost 1, with 5 bases in between. CDR3 length: 11 amino acids. In DNA form, the CDR3 reads TGCAGTGCTGCAGGGAACACTGAAGCTTTCTTT. Its protein product is CSAAGNTEAFF.

The chain combines TRBV4-1 with TRBJ1-4, with TRBD1 as a possible D gene (5 bases). CDR1 and CDR2 (germline): MGHRA, YSYEKL. This CDR3 has 15 residues. V lost 2 bases and J 6 bases, leaving 13 bases between the germline ends. The CDR3 here is CASSQTGTDDEKLFF. The CDR3, as DNA: TGCGCCAGCAGCCAAACCGGGACTGATGATGAAAAACTGTTTTTT.

This chain connects TRBV4-2 to TRBJ2-2; weak D call: TRBD2 (5 bases). The ends were cut back, 4 bases at V and 3 bases at J, with 9 bases in the middle. Germline V CDR1 and CDR2: LGHNA, YNFKEQ. CDR3 size: 14 residues. CDR3 DNA sequence: TGTGCCAGCAGCCGGGAGAGGGACACCGGGGAGCTGTTTTTT. Translating gives CASSRERDTGELFF.

This sequence joins TRBV29-1 and TRBJ2-1; D is ambiguous. V lost 7 bases, J lost 10 bases, and 5 bases lay in between. The V gene's germline CDR1 is SQVTM and CDR2 ANQGSEA. The CDR3 has 8 amino acids. The CDR3 loop is CSAAEQFF. In DNA form, the CDR3 reads TGCAGCGCCGCGGAGCAGTTCTTC.

This clone turned up a few times. The rearrangement links TRBV19 to TRBJ1-5; 10 nucleotides line up with TRBD1. With V trimmed by 6 bases and J by 5 bases, 10 bases remained unmatched. Germline V gene sequence: CDR1 LNHDA, CDR2 SQIVND (reference sequence). This CDR3 comprises 16 residues. CDR3 sequence (DNA): TGTGCCAGTAGATGGACAGGGGGGACTAGGGATCAGCCCCAGCATTTT. It specifies CASRWTGGTRDQPQHF.

This clone has just one count. The chain combines TRBV9 with TRBJ1-1; TRBD1 matches at 11 bases. CDR3 length equals 14 residues. CDR1 and CDR2 (germline): SGDLS, YYNGEE. J gave up 4 bases and V 4 bases, and 3 bases lay outside the gene matches. The CDR3 here is CASSTGTGGTEAFF. The CDR3 DNA reads TGTGCCAGCAGCACGGGGACAGGGGGCACTGAAGCTTTCTTT.

This clone was observed a few times. The V gene is TRBV7-2, the J gene TRBJ2-7; 9 bases align to TRBD2. The CDR3 extends over 16 amino acids. Trimming took 4 bases from V and 8 from J; bases not matched to a gene: 15. Germline values: CDR1 SGHTA, CDR2 FQGNSA. Here the CDR3 DNA reads TGTGCCAGCAGCTCCGATAATAGCGGGGGTAGGGGAAAGCAGTACTTC. This sequence encodes CASSSDNSGGRGKQYF.

This clone came up a few times. The chain carries TRBV2 and TRBJ1-6, with D possibly TRBD1 on 6 matching bases. Germline CDR1 is SNHLY and CDR2 is FYNNEI. Trimming removed 7 bases at V and 8 bases at J, with 12 bases between. The CDR3 covers 13 residues. The CDR3 loop is CASNRVKDSPLHF. The CDR3 DNA is TGTGCCAGCAACAGGGTAAAAGATTCACCCCTCCACTTT. Variable domain in full (rest from reference TRBV2 and TRBJ1-6): EPEVTQTPSHQVTQMGQEVILRCVPISNHLYFYWYRQILGQKVEFLVSFYNNEISEKSEIFDDQFSVERPDGSNFTLKIRSTKLEDSAMYFCASNRVKDSPLHFGNGTRLTVT.

The J gene is TRBJ1-2, the V gene TRBV19; no reliable D call. There are 15 residues in the CDR3. Between the trimmed V and J ends, which lost 3 bases and 0 bases, there was a span of 11 bases. Germline CDR1 and CDR2: LNHDA and SQIVND (reference sequence). The CDR3 sequence is CASSMTNRANYGYTF. The CDR3, as DNA: TGTGCCAGTAGTATGACAAACAGAGCTAACTATGGCTACACCTTC.

This clone has more than one count but fewer than ten. This chain links TRBV3-1 (or the pseudogene TRBV3-2) with TRBJ1-6; 7 nucleotides line up with TRBD1. Germline V gene lookup returns CDR1 LGHDT and CDR2 YNNKEL (reference sequence). This CDR3 region has 22 residues. J gave up 4 bases and V 1 base, and 22 bases lay outside the gene matches. The CDR3 region is CASSQAPIPGQLGYGYNSPLHF. The CDR3 nucleotides are TGTGCCAGCAGCCAAGCGCCTATACCGGGACAGTTGGGATATGGGTATAATTCACCCCTCCACTTT.

The CDR3 DNA sequence: TGTGCCAGCAGCCGGACTAGCGGGGGGGATACGCAGTATTTT. Translation: CASSRTSGGDTQYF. V usage is TRBV7-2 and J usage is TRBJ2-3, with 14 positions matching TRBD2. J gave up 6 bases and V 5 bases, and 1 base lay outside the gene matches. Germline lookup yields CDR1 SGHTA and CDR2 FQGNSA. There are 14 residues in the CDR3.

The rearrangement joins TRBV6-5 to TRBJ2-2, with D possibly TRBD1 on 5 matching bases. Germline V lookup: CDR1 MNHEY, CDR2 SVGAGI. V shed 8 bases and J shed 0 bases, with 10 bases lying between them. The CDR3 runs 14 residues. CDR3 amino acids: CASLQQANTGELFF. CDR3 nucleotides: TGTGCCAGCCTTCAACAGGCGAACACCGGGGAGCTGTTTTTT.